This TCR beta chain is drawn from a study of T cells in Graves' hyperthyroidism and ophthalmopathy (dated by TCRdb to between 2018 and 2020). In the study overall: Peripheral blood samples were taken at the time of initial diagnosis, prior to any treatment. Prospective prediction of ophthalmopathy was tested in an independent validation cohort of approximately 19 hyperthyroidism patients and roughly 16 patients who later progressed to ophthalmopathy. The 95 to 100 discovery patients were randomly divided into training and test sets at a 7:3 ratio. A discovery cohort of about a hundred patients, 43 with Graves' ophthalmopathy and about 60 with stable Graves' hyperthyroidism, was used to find distinguishing TCR V-J signatures. Once sampling was done, hyperthyroidism patients were given methimazole at a starting dose of 30 mg daily, whereas ophthalmopathy patients were given high-dose intravenous methylprednisolone. The paper reports TCR Vbeta CDR3 sequencing of some 140 peripheral blood samples: 43 ophthalmopathy, 75 to 80 hyperthyroidism and 17 progressor patients. In roughly six Graves' hyperthyroidism patients, the study also compared T-cell repertoires from thyroid tissue with T-cell repertoires from blood.

Results and caveats for the whole study, not just this receptor: A 13 V-J signature model separated ophthalmopathy from stable hyperthyroidism, with about 88% sensitivity and around 84% specificity in cross-validation and 80%/75% in testing. Sample size was not statistically predetermined, and investigators were not blinded to group allocation. Blood samples also contained most of the expanded thyroid clonotypes (frequency above 0.001), which suggests that blood repertoires may reflect thyroid immune responses. In validation, the model predicted progression to ophthalmopathy with around 71% sensitivity and about 73% specificity, a median of 6.5 months before onset.

In the ophthalmopathy patients, disease was moderately to severely active, with a Clinical Activity Score of 3 or more, a NOSPECS grade of 4 or more, and a duration of less than 3 months. Exclusion was applied to patients with uncontrolled infections, other autoimmune diseases, pregnancy or lactation. Diagnoses were based on clinical symptoms, serum thyroxine and TRAb, thyroid ultrasound and orbital computed tomography. PBMCs were separated from 8 to 10 ml of fresh peripheral blood using Ficoll-Paque density gradient centrifugation. Total RNA was extracted using Trizol reagent, and RNA quality was assessed on an Agilent 2100 Bioanalyzer. As to this clonotype: Its specific antigen is unknown. One base away there is no much larger clone; base qualities are not given.

The TCR beta CDR3 regions were amplified from the RNA transcripts. The TCR CDR3 was subjected to a first round of RT-PCR using the HTBI primer set and the Qiagen OneStep RT-PCR kit. Libraries were constructed in a second round of multiplex PCR, after which size selection and purification were carried out. The libraries were sequenced on an Illumina HiSeq2000 using paired-end 100 bp reads. The original methods were these. Raw data were processed with SOAPnuke, discarding reads with adapters, uncalled bases, mean Phred below 15, or no exact constant-primer or identifier match. High-quality paired reads were merged using COPE v1.2.5, and each unique nucleotide sequence was defined as a clonotype. MiTCR v1.1 was used to align the clonotypes against IMGT TRBV, TRBD and TRBJ reference segments. Analysis was restricted to V-J combinations with a frequency above 0.0001, which covered approximately 99% of repertoires. The TCS score was defined as the ratio of F50 (clonal expansion) to E x V (chaos), calculated using BLOSUM62-based TCRdist between CDR3 peptides within each V-J. Welch's t-statistics and random forest reduced approximately 520 V-J features to about 12, which were used in a naive Bayes classifier (R e1071). The public sequencing data were trimmed at Q25 with fastp and processed into clonotypes with MiXCR by TCRdb, which kept only in-frame beta chains. Entries that share a CDR3 protein sequence are merged under the most common genes and DNA. The V and J calls reflect TCRdb's pipeline rather than the authors' work. Recorded for this sample are 360,000 or so distinct CDR3 sequences; approximately 16% of them occurred a single time. Jointly, the top ten make up approximately 19% of the sample.

CDR1 MDHEN and CDR2 SYDVKM were looked up in the germline V gene. The CDR3 starts with the cysteine, ends with the phenylalanine, and has 15 residues. The only DNA kept is the CDR3, 45 bases in frame from the first base. The germline ends are 10 bases apart after V is trimmed by 1 base and J by 4 bases. The receptor comes from a woman aged 55-75 years with Graves' ophthalmopathy. In this chain, TRBV28 is recombined with TRBJ2-2; matching of 5 bases hints at TRBD2 as the D gene. The sequencing input was blood. The DNA sequence is given as TGTGCCAGCAGTTTATTTACCGGGATCACCGGGGAGCTGTTTTTT. This encodes CASSLFTGITGELFF.